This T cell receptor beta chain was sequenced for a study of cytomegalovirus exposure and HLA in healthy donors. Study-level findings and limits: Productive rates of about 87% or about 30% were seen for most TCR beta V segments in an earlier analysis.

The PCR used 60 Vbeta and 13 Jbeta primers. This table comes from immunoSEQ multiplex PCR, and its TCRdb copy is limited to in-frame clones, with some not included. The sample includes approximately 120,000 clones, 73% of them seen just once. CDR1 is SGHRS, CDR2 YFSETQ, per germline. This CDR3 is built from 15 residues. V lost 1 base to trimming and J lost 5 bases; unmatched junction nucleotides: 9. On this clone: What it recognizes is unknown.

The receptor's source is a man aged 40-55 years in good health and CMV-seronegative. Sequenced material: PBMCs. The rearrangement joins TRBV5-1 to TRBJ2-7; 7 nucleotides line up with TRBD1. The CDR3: CASSLRQGQLNEQYF. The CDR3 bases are TGCGCCAGCAGCTTGCGACAGGGCCAGCTCAACGAGCAGTACTTC.